This T cell receptor (beta chain) derives from a study of blood T cells in healthy people across ages. Whole-study findings and limits: Fewer expanded clones and more diversity marked long-lived versus aged donors. Unsorted PBMCs ruled out conclusive naive versus antigen-experienced comparison.

Collection of around 10 milliliters of peripheral blood was performed for each donor. In its sample, this clonotype was seen once. What it recognizes is unknown. Then a second PCR, running roughly 7 to 12 cycles, was carried out with a sample-barcoded 5' primer and a J-beta primer mix. TCRdb passed the 5' RACE reads through MiXCR, listing each CDR3 protein once. The profile covers 1.5 million to 2 million distinct CDR3 sequences, with approximately 40% appearing a single time and roughly 23% taken by the ten largest. CDR1 is MNHEY and CDR2 is SVGEGT in the germline V gene. The V gene lost 6 bases and the J gene lost 6 bases, with 13 bases spanning the gap. The CDR3 has 13 residues.

The source of this sequence is a human donor in good health. The specimen was blood. The rearrangement uses TRBV6-2 or TRBV6-3 and TRBJ2-3; D possibly corresponds to TRBD2 (6 bases). In DNA form, the CDR3 reads TGTGCCAGCAGCATTACTAGCCCCGATACGCAGTATTTT. Translated: CASSITSPDTQYF.